This TCR beta chain was observed in a study of blood T cell repertoires in COVID-19. The overall study: Spain, Italy and the United States supplied samples that represented acute and convalescent COVID-19. Nucleic acid was either cDNA or gDNA, and it came from T cells, B-cell-depleted T cells, or PBMCs.

In the authors' workflow: Amplified reference gene primers provided the basis for estimating nucleated cell counts. Only in-frame clones appear in the TCRdb table, and some are missing; sequencing was by immunoSEQ multiplex PCR. The D gene and trimming were derived from the DNA, and the V and J assignments and clone size from that table. The sample includes 250,000 or so clones, roughly 80% of them seen just once. The V and J ends lost 5 bases and 8 bases, in that order; junction bases with no gene match: 10. The germline V gene has CDR1 MNHEY and CDR2 SVGAGI. This CDR3 is built from 14 residues. The table lists this clone with a few counts.

Sequencing was carried out using peripheral blood. The origin of this receptor is a woman aged 18-29 years with acute or convalescent COVID-19. The chain combines TRBV6-5 with TRBJ1-2, with 8 nucleotides matching TRBD1. The CDR3 region is CASSPPGTGSGYTF. The CDR3 DNA is TGTGCCAGCAGTCCCCCCGGGACAGGAAGCGGCTACACCTTC.